What follows are 26 T cell receptor beta chains derived from one specimen sequenced in a study of T cell responses to AZD1222 COVID-19 vaccine. The repertoire was sequenced with immunoSEQ multiplex PCR; TCRdb's copy has only in-frame clones and lacks some. The sample shows about 130,000 clones, over 85% of them seen only once. The sample consisted of peripheral blood, taken 28 days after the second AZD1222 dose. These receptors all come from an adult who received the AZD1222 COVID-19 vaccine.

The rearrangement uses TRBV30 and TRBJ1-5; D is unresolved. Deletions cut 0 bases from V and 9 bases from J, with 15 bases between. The germline V gene encodes CDR1 GTSNPN and CDR2 SVGIG (reference sequence). The CDR3 is 14 amino acids. CDR3 nucleotides: TGTGCCTGGAGTGTATCGGTGGGGATCGGGCCCCAGCATTTT. This translates into CAWSVSVGIGPQHF.

This chain links TRBV28 with TRBJ1-1; no reliable D call. CDR3 length: 14 amino acids. With 2 bases removed from V and 0 bases from J, the gap between germline ends came to 7 bases. Germline CDR1 and CDR2: MDHEN and SYDVKM. The DNA of the CDR3 is TGTGCCAGCAGTTTACGGGGTTTGAACACTGAAGCTTTCTTT. Translating gives CASSLRGLNTEAFF.

The chain combines TRBV3-1 (or the pseudogene TRBV3-2) with TRBJ2-2; D possibly uses TRBD1 or TRBD2 (5 bases each). The CDR3 runs 16 residues. Germline V gene lookup returns CDR1 LGHDT and CDR2 YNNKEL (reference sequence). V lost 4 bases, J lost 4 bases, and 16 bases lay in between. This CDR3 is CASSPRRAGTTGELFF. The CDR3 region has the DNA TGTGCCAGCAGCCCCAGGCGAGCAGGGACCACCGGGGAGCTGTTTTTT.

The chain employs TRBV19 and TRBJ1-2; D is possibly TRBD1 (6 bases). CDR1 is LNHDA, CDR2 SQIVND, per germline (reference sequence). Deletions cut 6 bases from V and 8 bases from J, with 16 bases between. The CDR3 is 13 amino acids. Written as DNA, the CDR3 is TGTGCCAGTAGGAGGTGGGGGGCTAGGGGCTACACCTTC. Translation gives CASRRWGARGYTF.

The chain is built from TRBV28 and TRBJ1-2; the D gene is possibly TRBD1 (5 bases). The CDR3 totals 15 residues. The V end lost 10 bases, the J end lost 0 bases, and 18 bases lay between the germline ends. Germline values: CDR1 MDHEN, CDR2 SYDVKM. In nucleotides, the CDR3 is TGTGCCACCCGGGACGTTACCACAGCTAACTATGGCTACACCTTC. It codes for CATRDVTTANYGYTF.

The chain couples TRBV12-3 or TRBV12-4 to TRBJ2-7; D is uncertain. Trimming stripped 4 bases from V and 2 bases from J, with 9 bases between. The CDR3 has 13 amino acids. The CDR3 protein is CASSSSWAYEQYF. The CDR3 nucleotides are TGTGCCAGCAGTTCCTCCTGGGCCTACGAGCAGTACTTC.

The chain recombines TRBV27 with TRBJ1-6, with 9 positions matching TRBD1. CDR1 and CDR2 from the germline V gene are MNHEY and SMNVEV (reference sequence). The V and J ends lost 0 bases and 11 bases, in that order; junction bases with no gene match: 5. The CDR3 loop spans 15 amino acids. CDR3 protein: CASSLSRQGDPPLHF. DNA of the CDR3: TGTGCCAGCAGTTTATCCAGACAGGGGGATCCACCCCTCCACTTT.

This rearrangement joins TRBV27 to TRBJ1-2, with TRBD1 as a possible D gene (5 bases). The V gene lost 7 bases and the J gene lost 4 bases, with 10 bases spanning the gap. Germline loops: CDR1 MNHEY, CDR2 SMNVEV (reference sequence). This CDR3 contains 12 residues. The CDR3 bases are TGTGCCAGCAAGGGGCTCCCCTATGGCTACACCTTC. Encoded protein: CASKGLPYGYTF.

In this sample, this clone turned up once. The J gene is TRBJ2-2, the V gene TRBV19; a possible D gene is TRBD2 (6 bases). V was pared by 5 bases and J by 5 bases, with 12 bases between. The CDR3 is 14 residues long. CDR1 and CDR2 (germline): LNHDA, SQIVND (reference sequence). CDR3 residues: CASSFLGGTGELFF. The CDR3 nucleotides read TGTGCCAGTAGTTTCCTAGGAGGGACCGGGGAGCTGTTTTTT.

This sequence joins TRBV5-1 and TRBJ2-3; TRBD1 matches at 9 bases. V lost 0 bases, J lost 6 bases, and 2 bases stayed unmatched. The CDR3 contains 14 residues. Germline-derived CDR1 and CDR2 are SGHRS and YFSETQ. CDR3 protein: CASSLDRGPDTQYF. CDR3 bases: TGCGCCAGCAGCTTGGACAGGGGGCCCGATACGCAGTATTTT.

The rearrangement joins TRBV7-7 to TRBJ1-1; D not resolved. The CDR3 has 13 amino acids. The V gene's germline CDR1 is SSHAT and CDR2 FNYEAQ (reference sequence). The CDR3 DNA is TGTGCTAGCTCTCGCACAGAGGACACTGAAGCTTTCTTT. It encodes CASSRTEDTEAFF.

V and J are TRBV7-9 and TRBJ1-2; 8 bases agree with TRBD1. Looked up from germline, CDR1 is SEHNR and CDR2 is FQNEAQ (reference sequence). This CDR3 contains 13 residues. J gave up 7 bases and V 3 bases, and 4 bases lay outside the gene matches. CDR3 nucleotide sequence: TGTGCCAGCAGCTTCGGACAGGGAGGTGGCTACACCTTC. It translates to CASSFGQGGGYTF.

The chain recombines TRBV28 with TRBJ1-1; D is undetermined. Trimming shortened V by 11 bases and J by 1 base, and 14 bases separated the two germline ends. Germline CDR1 and CDR2: MDHEN and SYDVKM. CDR3 size: 13 residues. CDR3 in DNA: TGTGCCTCCCGGTGGGATCCGAACACTGAAGCTTTCTTT. Its translation is CASRWDPNTEAFF.

The CDR3 loop is CASSGLWVSDTEAFF. The CDR3 DNA reads TGTGCCAGTAGTGGTCTCTGGGTGTCGGACACTGAAGCTTTCTTT. The chain is built from TRBV19 and TRBJ1-1; D remains unclear. This CDR3 has 15 residues. Per germline, CDR1 LNHDA and CDR2 SQIVND (reference sequence). V shed 5 bases and J shed 3 bases, with 16 bases lying between them.

The rearrangement links TRBV14 to TRBJ1-2; D perhaps matches TRBD1 (5 bases). Trimming removed 0 bases at V and 7 bases at J, with 15 bases between. Germline lookup yields CDR1 SGHDN and CDR2 FVKESK. The CDR3 consists of 15 residues. The CDR3 is CASSQEVSGWGGYTF. Here the CDR3 DNA reads TGTGCCAGCAGCCAAGAAGTGTCAGGGTGGGGTGGCTACACCTTC.

The chain links TRBV3-1 (or the pseudogene TRBV3-2) to TRBJ2-1; no clear D. This CDR3 spans 16 amino acids. CDR1 is LGHDT, CDR2 YNNKEL, per germline (reference sequence). The V gene lost 1 base and the J gene lost 1 base, with 11 bases spanning the gap. The CDR3 reads CASSQGAGWSYNEQFF. Written as DNA, the CDR3 is TGTGCCAGCAGCCAAGGAGCTGGTTGGTCCTACAATGAGCAGTTCTTC.

This clone has only a few counts. The chain links TRBV19 to TRBJ1-1, with D maybe TRBD1 (6 bases). Germline CDR1 LNHDA, CDR2 SQIVND (reference sequence). The ends were cut back, 10 bases at V and 3 bases at J, with 12 bases in the middle. The CDR3 covers 12 residues. The CDR3 loop is CATSQGYTEAFF. For the CDR3, the DNA is TGTGCCACCTCCCAGGGGTACACTGAAGCTTTCTTT.

J is TRBJ1-6 and V is TRBV11-3; D remains unclear. The length of the CDR3 is 13 residues. V lost 8 bases to trimming and J lost 3 bases, with 8 bases between them. Germline V gene data show CDR1 as SGHNT and CDR2 as YENEEA. CDR3 region: CASGSVYNSPLHF. CDR3 DNA sequence: TGTGCCAGCGGATCCGTCTATAATTCACCCCTCCACTTT.

V usage is TRBV6-6 and J usage is TRBJ1-6; D might be TRBD1 (6 bases). Germline-derived CDR1 and CDR2 are MNHNY and SVGAGI (reference sequence). The CDR3 has 16 residues. Trimming cost V 6 bases and J 6 bases, with 18 bases left between them. Here the CDR3 reads CASRAKTGGLNSPLHF. CDR3 DNA: TGTGCCAGCAGAGCAAAAACCGGGGGCCTTAATTCACCCCTCCACTTT.

This clone has only one observation. The chain recombines TRBV27 with TRBJ1-1; D is unclear. Trimming left V 2 bases short and J 12 bases short, with 16 bases between. The CDR3 length is 13 residues. Germline V CDR1 and CDR2: MNHEY, SMNVEV (reference sequence). The CDR3 sequence is CASSLGPLSDPFF. The DNA for the CDR3 is TGTGCCAGCAGTTTAGGGCCTCTATCGGATCCTTTCTTT.

The chain employs TRBV4-1 and TRBJ1-2; D gene unclear. The V end lost 1 base, the J end lost 5 bases, and 11 bases lay between the germline ends. Germline CDR1 is MGHRA and CDR2 is YSYEKL. The CDR3 covers 14 residues. The CDR3 DNA is TGCGCCAGCAGCCAAGGTCTCCTCGAGTATGGCTACACCTTC. Its translation: CASSQGLLEYGYTF.

The V call is TRBV12-3 or TRBV12-4, the J call TRBJ2-6; D tentatively reads TRBD1 or TRBD2 (5 bases each). CDR3 length equals 13 residues. Deletions cut 11 bases from V and 1 base from J, with 9 bases between. CDR3: CAGAGSGANVLTF. CDR3 in DNA: TGTGCCGGGGCGGGTTCTGGGGCCAACGTCCTGACTTTC.

The chain is built from TRBV11-2 and TRBJ1-1, with 11 bases identical to TRBD1. V gave up 3 bases and J gave up 1 base; unmatched junction bases: 4. Germline CDR1 reads SGHAT; CDR2 reads FQNNGV. The CDR3 sequence is 16 residues long. The CDR3 DNA follows: TGTGCCAGCAGCTTTGTTGGGACAGGGGGGAACACTGAAGCTTTCTTT. This codes for CASSFVGTGGNTEAFF.

V is TRBV7-9 and J is TRBJ2-1, with 7 bases fitting TRBD1. Germline CDR1 and CDR2: SEHNR and FQNEAQ (reference sequence). The trim removed 0 bases at V and 3 bases at J, leaving 5 bases unmatched. The CDR3 contains 16 residues. Here the CDR3 reads CASSLAPDRNYNEQFF. The CDR3 DNA reads as TGTGCCAGCAGCTTAGCTCCGGACAGGAACTACAATGAGCAGTTCTTC.

The chain combines TRBV4-1 with TRBJ1-1, with a weak D call TRBD1 (5 bases). CDR3 length equals 13 residues. V was clipped by 6 bases and J by 0 bases, with 8 bases between them. The germline V gene has CDR1 MGHRA and CDR2 YSYEKL. The CDR3 region has the DNA TGCGCCAGCAGGGACAACTTGAACACTGAAGCTTTCTTT. It yields the protein CASRDNLNTEAFF.

This chain uses TRBV4-1 with TRBJ2-2, with D perhaps TRBD1 or TRBD2 (5 bases each). Trimming removed 3 bases at V and 1 base at J, with 6 bases between. The germline V gene encodes CDR1 MGHRA and CDR2 YSYEKL. This CDR3 has 14 amino acids. The CDR3 reads CASSQGRNTGELFF. The CDR3 DNA reads TGCGCCAGCAGCCAGGGACGGAACACCGGGGAGCTGTTTTTT.